The text below deals with one T cell receptor (beta chain). Its antigen is unidentified. Sequenced material consisted of expressed TCRB transcripts (all of the isolated RNA was reverse transcribed). Profiled with immunoSEQ multiplex PCR; TCRdb holds only in-frame clones, not every one. This table holds about 240,000 clones, less than 35% found once. A heparinised blood draw that averaged around 100 mL was obtained once from each donor. CD4+ cells of the naive, central memory, regulatory and stem cell-like memory types were sorted via CD45RO/CCR7/CD25/CD127/CD95/CD27. This entry belongs to a study of beta chain features in type 1 diabetes. The J segment lost 7 bases and the V segment lost 6 bases, leaving 14 bases of the junction unmatched. The CDR3 consists of 16 residues. CDR1 SEHNR and CDR2 FQNEAQ come from the germline V gene (reference sequence). General study points: These data did not resolve whether HLA type affects TCRB rearrangement. Insertions at VDJ junctions were less frequent in type 1 diabetes patients. These patients also deleted more nucleotides at the same junctions.

V gene TRBV7-9 combines with J gene TRBJ2-1; 8 nucleotides match TRBD2. This clonotype was obtained from a man younger than 40 in good health. Sequenced: central memory CD4+ T cells from blood. This CDR3 is CASSSYTGTSTNEQFF. The CDR3 DNA reads TGTGCCAGCAGTTCATACACCGGGACTAGTACGAATGAGCAGTTCTTC.